This T cell receptor beta chain was identified in a study of response to subunit inactivated influenza vaccine. This clonotype was detected only a few times. The antigen is unknown. The germline V gene has CDR1 LGHNA and CDR2 YSLEER. V lost 2 bases, J lost 6 bases, and 13 bases lay in between. This CDR3 has 15 residues. TCRdb reanalysed the RT-PCR reads using MiXCR and keeps one entry per CDR3 protein. The repertoire holds about 500,000 distinct CDR3 sequences, with approximately 15% as singletons. Findings and limits, study-wide: Only a handful of new T cells, the authors suggested, are recruited with each seasonal influenza vaccination.

The TCR sequence derives from a man aged 45-69 years who received an inactivated influenza vaccine. Here the sequenced sample was CD4+ T cells sorted from PBMCs, taken around 2 years after vaccination. The chain recombines TRBV4-3 with TRBJ1-4; tentative D call: TRBD1 (6 bases). The CDR3 DNA is TGCGCCAGCAGCCAAACAGGGATTTCGGATGAAAAACTGTTTTTT. Protein sequence: CASSQTGISDEKLFF.